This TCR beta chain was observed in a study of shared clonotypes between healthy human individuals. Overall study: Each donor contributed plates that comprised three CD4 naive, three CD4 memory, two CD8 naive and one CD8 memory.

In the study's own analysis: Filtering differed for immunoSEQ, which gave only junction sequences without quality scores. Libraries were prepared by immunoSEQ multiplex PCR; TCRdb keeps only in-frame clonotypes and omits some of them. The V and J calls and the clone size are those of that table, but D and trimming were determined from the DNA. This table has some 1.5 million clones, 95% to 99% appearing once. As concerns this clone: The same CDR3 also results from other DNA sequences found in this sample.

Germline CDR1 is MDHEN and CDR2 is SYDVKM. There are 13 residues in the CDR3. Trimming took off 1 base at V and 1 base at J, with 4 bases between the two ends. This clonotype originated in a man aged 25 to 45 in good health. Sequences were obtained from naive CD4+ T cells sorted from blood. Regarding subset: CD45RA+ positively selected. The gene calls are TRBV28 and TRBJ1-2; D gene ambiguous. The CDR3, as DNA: TGTGCCAGCAGTTTATTGGGTAACTATGGCTACACCTTC. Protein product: CASSLLGNYGYTF.